This T cell receptor beta chain was captured in a study of cytomegalovirus exposure and HLA in healthy donors. General study findings and limits: CMV serostatus alone was available as immune exposure information. The study labeled more than 150 TCR beta chains cytomegalovirus-associated.

The PCR had 60 Vbeta and 13 Jbeta primers. Here immunoSEQ multiplex PCR was the method, and the copy in TCRdb shows in-frame clones only, minus some. The sample consists of about 150,000 clones, approximately 80% of them appearing once. A note on this clone: The antigen is unknown.

V lost 4 bases, J lost 6 bases, and 10 bases lay in between. Germline V lookup: CDR1 SGHTA, CDR2 FQGTGA. The CDR3 has 13 residues. V gene TRBV7-3 combines with J gene TRBJ2-1, with D uncertain. Sequencing was performed on PBMCs. The source of this sequence is a male donor in good health and CMV-seronegative. The CDR3 DNA reads as TGTGCCAGCAGCTCCCCAGGCCCCAATGAGCAGTTCTTC. Residues: CASSSPGPNEQFF.